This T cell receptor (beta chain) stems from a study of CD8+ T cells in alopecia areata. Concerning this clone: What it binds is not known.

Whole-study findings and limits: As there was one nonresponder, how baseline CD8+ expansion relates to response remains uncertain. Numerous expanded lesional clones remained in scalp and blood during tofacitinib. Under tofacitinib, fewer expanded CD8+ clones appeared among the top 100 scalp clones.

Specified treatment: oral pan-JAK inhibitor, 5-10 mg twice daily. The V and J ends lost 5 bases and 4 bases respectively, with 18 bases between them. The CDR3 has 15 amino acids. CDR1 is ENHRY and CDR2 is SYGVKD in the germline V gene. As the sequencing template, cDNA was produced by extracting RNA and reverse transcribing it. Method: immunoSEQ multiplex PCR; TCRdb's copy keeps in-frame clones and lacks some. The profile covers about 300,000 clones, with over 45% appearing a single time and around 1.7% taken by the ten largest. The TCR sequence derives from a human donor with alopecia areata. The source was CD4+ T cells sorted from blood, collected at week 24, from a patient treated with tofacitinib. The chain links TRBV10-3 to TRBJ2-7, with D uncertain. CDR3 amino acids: CAISPRPNEVYEQYF. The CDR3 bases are TGTGCCATCAGTCCCCGCCCTAATGAAGTTTACGAGCAGTACTTC.